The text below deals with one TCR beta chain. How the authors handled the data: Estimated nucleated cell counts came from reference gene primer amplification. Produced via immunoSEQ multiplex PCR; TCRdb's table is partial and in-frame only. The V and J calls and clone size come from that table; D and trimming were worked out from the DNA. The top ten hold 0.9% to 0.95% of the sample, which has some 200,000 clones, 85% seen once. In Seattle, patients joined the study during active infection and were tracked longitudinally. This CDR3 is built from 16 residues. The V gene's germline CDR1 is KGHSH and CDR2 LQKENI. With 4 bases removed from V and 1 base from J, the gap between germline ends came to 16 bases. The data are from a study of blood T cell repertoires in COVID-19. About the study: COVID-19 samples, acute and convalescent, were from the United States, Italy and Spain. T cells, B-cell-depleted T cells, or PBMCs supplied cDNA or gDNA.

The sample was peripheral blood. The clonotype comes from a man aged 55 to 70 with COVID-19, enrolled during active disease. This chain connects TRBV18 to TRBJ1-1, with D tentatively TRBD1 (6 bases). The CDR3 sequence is CASSLEGGPRNTEAFF. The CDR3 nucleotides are TGTGCCAGCTCACTCGAAGGGGGTCCCAGGAACACTGAAGCTTTCTTT.